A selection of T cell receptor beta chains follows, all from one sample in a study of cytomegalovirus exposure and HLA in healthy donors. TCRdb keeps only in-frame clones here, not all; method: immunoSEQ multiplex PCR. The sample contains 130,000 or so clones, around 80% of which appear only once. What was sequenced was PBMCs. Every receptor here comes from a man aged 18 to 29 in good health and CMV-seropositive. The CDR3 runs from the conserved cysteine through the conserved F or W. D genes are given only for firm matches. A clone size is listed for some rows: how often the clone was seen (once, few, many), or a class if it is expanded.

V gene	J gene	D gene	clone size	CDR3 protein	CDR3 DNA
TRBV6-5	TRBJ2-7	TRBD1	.	CASSWTGPATEQYF	TGTGCCAGCAGTTGGACAGGCCCCGCGACAGAGCAGTACTTC
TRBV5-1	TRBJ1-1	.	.	CASSPPSSGETEAFF	TGCGCCAGCAGCCCCCCAAGTTCGGGGGAGACTGAAGCTTTCTTT
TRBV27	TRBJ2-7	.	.	CASSPVRLRGLYEQYF	TGTGCCAGCAGTCCCGTTCGGCTGCGCGGGCTCTACGAGCAGTACTTC
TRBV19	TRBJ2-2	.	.	CASSIAVNTGELFF	TGTGCCAGTAGTATCGCAGTCAACACCGGGGAGCTGTTTTTT
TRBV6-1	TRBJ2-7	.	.	CASSVLDSYEQYF	TGTGCCAGCAGTGTCCTAGACTCCTACGAGCAGTACTTC
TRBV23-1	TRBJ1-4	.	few	CASKPPGGDEKLFF	TGCGCCAGCAAACCGCCCGGGGGAGATGAAAAACTGTTTTTT
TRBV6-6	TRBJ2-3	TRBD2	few	CASSFTSGVDTQYF	TGTGCCAGCAGTTTTACTAGCGGCGTCGATACGCAGTATTTT
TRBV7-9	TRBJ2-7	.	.	CASSPGGSYEQYF	TGTGCCAGCAGCCCGGGTGGCTCCTACGAGCAGTACTTC
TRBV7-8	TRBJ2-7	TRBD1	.	CASSLEQGPGEQYF	TGTGCCAGCAGCTTAGAACAGGGGCCGGGGGAGCAGTACTTC
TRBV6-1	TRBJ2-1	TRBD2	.	CASSERGLAENEQFF	TGTGCCAGCAGTGAGCGAGGACTAGCGGAAAATGAGCAGTTCTTC
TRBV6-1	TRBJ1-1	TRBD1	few	CASSAPLGQGKAFF	TGTGCCAGCAGTGCTCCCTTAGGACAGGGGAAAGCTTTCTTT
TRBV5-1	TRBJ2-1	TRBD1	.	CASSLIRDSNEQFF	TGCGCCAGCAGCCTCATCCGGGACAGTAATGAGCAGTTCTTC
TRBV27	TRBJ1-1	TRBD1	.	CASSLSARTGEAFF	TGTGCCAGCAGTTTATCGGCAAGGACAGGGGAAGCTTTCTTT
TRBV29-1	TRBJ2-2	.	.	CSVYRGKSYTGELFF	TGCAGCGTTTATAGGGGGAAATCGTACACCGGGGAGCTGTTTTTT
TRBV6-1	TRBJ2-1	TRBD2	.	CASSGGTSGIYNEQFF	TGTGCCAGCAGTGGGGGGACTAGCGGGATATACAATGAGCAGTTCTTC
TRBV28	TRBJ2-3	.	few	CASSFGGTDTQYF	TGTGCCAGCAGTTTTGGGGGGACAGATACGCAGTATTTT
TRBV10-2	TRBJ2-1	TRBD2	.	CASSGLASNEQFF	TGCGCCAGCTCGGGACTAGCGAGCAATGAGCAGTTCTTC
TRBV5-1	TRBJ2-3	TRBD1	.	CASSLAGQGDGGTQYF	TGCGCCAGCAGCTTGGCCGGGCAGGGGGACGGCGGTACGCAGTATTTT
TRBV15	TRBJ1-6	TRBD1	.	CATSARQGFSPLHF	TGTGCCACCAGCGCCCGACAGGGTTTTTCACCCCTCCACTTT
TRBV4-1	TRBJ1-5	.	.	CASSQEWGSNQPQHF	TGCGCCAGCAGCCAAGAGTGGGGCAGCAATCAGCCCCAGCATTTT
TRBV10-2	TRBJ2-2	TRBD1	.	CASREGQGWDTGELFF	TGCGCCAGCAGGGAGGGACAGGGTTGGGACACCGGGGAGCTGTTTTTT
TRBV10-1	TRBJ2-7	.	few	CASTNRPSSYEQYF	TGCGCCAGCACCAATCGTCCTAGTTCCTACGAGCAGTACTTC
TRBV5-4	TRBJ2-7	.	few	CASSDRGSSYEQYF	TGTGCCAGCAGCGACCGGGGGAGCTCCTACGAGCAGTACTTC
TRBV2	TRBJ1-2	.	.	CASSDRYYGYTF	TGTGCCAGCAGTGACAGGTACTATGGCTACACCTTC
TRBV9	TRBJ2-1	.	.	CASSVDRGDSSYNEQFF	TGTGCCAGCAGCGTAGATAGGGGGGACAGTTCCTACAATGAGCAGTTCTTC
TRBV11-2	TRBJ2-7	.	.	CASSYGETYEQYF	TGTGCCAGCAGCTACGGGGAAACCTACGAGCAGTACTTC
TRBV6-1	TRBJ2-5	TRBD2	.	CASSEAIAGGETQYF	TGTGCCAGCAGTGAAGCGATAGCGGGAGGGGAGACCCAGTACTTC
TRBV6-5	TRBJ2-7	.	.	CASSYSTRAHEQYF	TGTGCCAGCAGTTACTCGACCAGGGCCCACGAGCAGTACTTC
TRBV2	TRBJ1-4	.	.	CASSVESEQVYEKLFF	TGTGCCAGCAGTGTGGAATCGGAACAGGTCTATGAAAAACTGTTTTTT
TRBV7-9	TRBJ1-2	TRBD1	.	CASTSAGTGNYGYTF	TGTGCCAGCACCTCAGCCGGGACAGGCAACTATGGCTACACCTTC
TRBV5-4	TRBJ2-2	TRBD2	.	CASSLASGSLNTGELFF	TGTGCCAGCAGCTTGGCTAGCGGGAGCCTTAACACCGGGGAGCTGTTTTTT
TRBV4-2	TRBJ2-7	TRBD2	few	CASNPAGGYEQYF	TGTGCCAGCAACCCTGCGGGGGGATACGAGCAGTACTTC
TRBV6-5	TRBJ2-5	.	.	CASSYRSFTETQYF	TGTGCCAGCAGTTACCGGAGCTTCACAGAGACCCAGTACTTC
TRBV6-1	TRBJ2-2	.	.	CASTGISSYPLFF	TGTGCCAGCACGGGGATTAGCTCCTATCCGCTGTTTTTT
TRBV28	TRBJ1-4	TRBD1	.	CASSYNLRGREGEKLFF	TGTGCCAGCAGTTACAACCTCAGGGGGCGGGAGGGTGAAAAACTGTTTTTT
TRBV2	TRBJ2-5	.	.	CASLKRASTGIYKETQYF	TGTGCCAGCTTAAAAAGGGCTTCAACAGGGATTTACAAAGAGACCCAGTACTTC
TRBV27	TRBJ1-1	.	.	CASSFRSVNTEAFF	TGTGCCAGCAGTTTTAGGAGTGTGAACACTGAAGCTTTCTTT
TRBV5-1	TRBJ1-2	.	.	CASSTGQRGYTF	TGCGCCAGCAGCACAGGACAGAGGGGCTACACCTTC
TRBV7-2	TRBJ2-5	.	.	CASSLSPGGGQETQYF	TGTGCCAGCAGCTTATCGCCCGGAGGTGGGCAAGAGACCCAGTACTTC
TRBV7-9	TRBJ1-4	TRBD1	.	CSSSRGDRGFAKLFF	TGTTCCAGCAGCCGAGGGGACAGGGGGTTTGCAAAACTGTTTTTT
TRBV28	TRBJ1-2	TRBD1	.	CASRGDRIYGYTF	TGTGCCAGCAGGGGGGACAGGATCTATGGCTACACCTTC
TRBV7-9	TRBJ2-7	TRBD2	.	CASSWPRTSYEQYF	TGTGCCAGCAGCTGGCCACGGACTAGTTACGAGCAGTACTTC
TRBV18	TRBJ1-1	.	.	CASSPLPWTERSEAFF	TGTGCCAGCTCACCGCTCCCCTGGACAGAGCGATCTGAAGCTTTCTTT
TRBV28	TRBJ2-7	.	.	CASSSRGGVYF	TGTGCCAGCAGTTCCCGAGGGGGGGTTTACTTC
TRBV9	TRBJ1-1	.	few	CASSISGGGGWDEAFF	TGTGCCAGCAGCATCTCCGGGGGGGGAGGGTGGGATGAAGCTTTCTTT
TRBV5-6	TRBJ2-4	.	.	CASSSLVFLAKNIQYF	TGTGCCAGCAGCTCACTTGTTTTCTTAGCCAAAAACATTCAGTACTTC
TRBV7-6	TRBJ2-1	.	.	CASSLVMANNEQFF	TGTGCCAGCAGCTTAGTCATGGCCAACAATGAGCAGTTCTTC
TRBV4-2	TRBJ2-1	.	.	CASSQVYQRTTSRYSYNEQFF	TGTGCCAGCAGCCAAGTCTACCAGCGGACTACCTCCAGGTATTCCTACAATGAGCAGTTCTTC
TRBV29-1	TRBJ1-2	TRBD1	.	CSEWTGGDYGYTF	TGCAGCGAATGGACAGGGGGCGACTATGGCTACACCTTC
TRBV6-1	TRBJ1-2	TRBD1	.	CASSEPDRGSYNYGYTF	TGTGCCAGCAGTGAACCGGACAGGGGGAGTTATAACTATGGCTACACCTTC
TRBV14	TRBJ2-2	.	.	CASSQDGRINTGELFF	TGTGCCAGCAGCCAAGATGGGAGGATAAACACCGGGGAGCTGTTTTTT
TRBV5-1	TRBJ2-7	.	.	CASSLGVGGDEQYF	TGCGCCAGCAGCTTAGGGGTTGGGGGCGACGAGCAGTACTTC
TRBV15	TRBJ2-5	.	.	CATSSYRDQETQYF	TGTGCCACCAGCAGCTACAGGGACCAAGAGACCCAGTACTTC
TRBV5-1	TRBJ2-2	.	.	CASSLAGSFSGGELFF	TGCGCCAGCAGCTTGGCCGGGAGTTTCTCCGGCGGGGAGCTGTTTTTT
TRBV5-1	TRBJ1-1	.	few	CASSQGGTEAFF	TGCGCCAGCTCCCAGGGAGGAACTGAAGCTTTCTTT
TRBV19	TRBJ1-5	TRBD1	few	CASSIIDRGIQPQHF	TGTGCCAGTAGTATAATCGACAGGGGGATTCAGCCCCAGCATTTT
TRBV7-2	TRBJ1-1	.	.	CASSLNGQNTEAFF	TGTGCCAGCAGCTTAAATGGGCAAAACACTGAAGCTTTCTTT
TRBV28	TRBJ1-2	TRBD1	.	CASSSRGLQGPDYGYTF	TGTGCCAGCAGTTCCCGGGGCCTACAGGGGCCGGACTATGGCTACACCTTC
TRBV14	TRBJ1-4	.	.	CASSQDEPSGEGLFF	TGTGCCAGCAGCCAAGATGAACCCAGCGGTGAAGGACTGTTTTTT
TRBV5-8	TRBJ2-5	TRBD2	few	CASSPGTSGEETQYF	TGTGCCAGCAGCCCCGGGACTAGCGGGGAAGAGACCCAGTACTTC